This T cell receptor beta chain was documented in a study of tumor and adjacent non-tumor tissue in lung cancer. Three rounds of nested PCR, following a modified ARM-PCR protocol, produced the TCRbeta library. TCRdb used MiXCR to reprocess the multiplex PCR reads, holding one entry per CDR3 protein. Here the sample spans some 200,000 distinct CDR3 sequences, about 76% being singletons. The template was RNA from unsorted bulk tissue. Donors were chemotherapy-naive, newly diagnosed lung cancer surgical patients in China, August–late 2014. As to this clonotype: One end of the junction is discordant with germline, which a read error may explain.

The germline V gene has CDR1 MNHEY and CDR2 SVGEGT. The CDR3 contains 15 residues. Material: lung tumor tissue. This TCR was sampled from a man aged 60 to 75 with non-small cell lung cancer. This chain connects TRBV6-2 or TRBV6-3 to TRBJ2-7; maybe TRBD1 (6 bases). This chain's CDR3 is CTSKTWTVGFYEQYF. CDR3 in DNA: TGTACCAGCAAGACCTGGACAGTGGGGTTCTACGAGCAGTACTTC.